This TCR beta chain came from a study of blood T cells in healthy people across ages. Study observations and caveats: Observed TCR beta diversity per million T cells went down as age went up. This fall followed a roughly linear course with age. The study found more naive CD4+ cells and higher diversity in long-lived than aged donors.

CDR3 length equals 13 residues. Germline CDR1 reads MNHEY; CDR2 reads SVGEGT. Note on this clonotype: The target antigen is unknown. This may stem from a read error, because a much larger clone lies one nucleotide away.

Sample-barcoded 5' priming and a J-beta primer mix drove a second PCR of about 6 to 12 cycles. Each cDNA molecule received a tag from a template-switch adaptor that had 12 random nucleotides. TCRdb recomputed calls from the 5' RACE reads with MiXCR, one row per CDR3 protein. Of about 1,500,000 distinct CDR3 sequences in the sample, over 25% were seen once. Every sample gave at least 5.5 micrograms of total RNA when it was extracted. This chain connects TRBV6-2 or TRBV6-3 to TRBJ2-1, with 9 bases identical to TRBD1. The sequenced sample was blood. This receptor was obtained from a woman in her 30s in good health. The CDR3 DNA reads TGTTCCACCGGGACAGGGATCGGAAATGAGCGGTTCTTC. Its translation is CSTGTGIGNERFF.